Below, one T cell receptor beta chain is given with its context. This specimen belongs to a study of cytomegalovirus exposure and HLA in healthy donors. The PCR had 60 Vbeta and 13 Jbeta primers. Here immunoSEQ multiplex PCR was the method, and the copy in TCRdb shows in-frame clones only, minus some. The sample records approximately 100,000 clones, 55% to 65% being singletons. This CDR3 region has 13 residues. Germline loops: CDR1 SGHDT, CDR2 YYEEEE. Trimming stripped 1 base from V and 8 bases from J, with 12 bases between. The sample comprised PBMCs. The chain carries TRBV5-6 and TRBJ1-2; TRBD1 is a possible D gene (5 bases). This receptor was identified in a man aged 25-40 years in good health and CMV-seropositive. The CDR3 here is CASSLQGGEGYTF. DNA of the CDR3: TGTGCCAGCAGCTTGCAGGGCGGAGAGGGCTACACCTTC.